Below, 23 T cell receptor beta chains from the same sample are listed, as sequenced in a study of OX40 agonist ivuxolimab in advanced cancers. Using immunoSEQ multiplex PCR, the repertoire was profiled, and TCRdb retains in-frame clones only, with some absent. The sample includes around 19,000 clones, 73% of them seen just once. Sample: CD4+ or CD8+ T cells sorted from blood, taken in a trial of the OX40 agonist ivuxolimab. The receptor set was obtained from an adult with an advanced solid tumor such as melanoma, head and neck, liver or kidney cancer.

V usage is TRBV28 and J usage is TRBJ2-1; 10 bases align to TRBD2. With V trimmed by 5 bases and J by 6 bases, 4 bases remained unmatched. This CDR3 is 14 amino acids long. Germline CDR1 MDHEN, CDR2 SYDVKM. CDR3 coding DNA: TGTGCCAGCAGTAAAGCGGGAGGGGGCAATGAGCAGTTCTTC. Its translation is CASSKAGGGNEQFF.

The chain carries TRBV19 and TRBJ2-7; the D gene could be TRBD1 or TRBD2 (5 bases each). The ends were cut back, 4 bases at V and 0 bases at J, with 10 bases in the middle. The CDR3 length is 14 residues. Germline loops: CDR1 LNHDA, CDR2 SQIVND (reference sequence). CDR3 region: CASSTRDGSYEQYF. Written as DNA, the CDR3 is TGTGCCAGTAGTACCCGGGACGGCTCCTACGAGCAGTACTTC.

The rearrangement links TRBV6-1 to TRBJ2-1; D not certain. Between the trimmed V and J ends, which lost 5 bases and 11 bases, there was a span of 10 bases. CDR3 length: 11 amino acids. Germline CDR1 is MNHNS and CDR2 is SASEGT. The CDR3, as DNA: TGTGCCAGCAGTTATAGCACCCAGCAGTTCTTC. Translation: CASSYSTQQFF.

This clone was observed a handful of times. This rearrangement joins TRBV20-1 to TRBJ2-3, with D uncertain. The CDR3 is 11 amino acids. Germline V lookup: CDR1 DFQATT, CDR2 SNEGSKA (reference sequence). Trimming took off 3 bases at V and 4 bases at J, with 5 bases between the two ends. This chain's CDR3 is CSARFADTQYF. CDR3 DNA: TGCAGTGCTAGGTTTGCAGATACGCAGTATTTT.

This clone was recorded at least ten times. The chain recombines TRBV6-5 with TRBJ1-4, with D hard to call. Germline loops: CDR1 MNHEY, CDR2 SVGAGI. V lost 1 base and J lost 7, with 7 bases in between. This CDR3 spans 13 amino acids. Here the CDR3 DNA reads TGTGCCAGCAGTTACTTGGGGAGTGAAAAACTGTTTTTT. It yields the protein CASSYLGSEKLFF.

The rearrangement joins TRBV7-6 to TRBJ1-3; no reliable D call. Looked up from germline, CDR1 is SGHVS and CDR2 is FNYEAQ. The CDR3 runs 14 residues. Trimming shortened V by 5 bases and J by 3 bases, and 11 bases separated the two germline ends. The CDR3 sequence is CASSGIGFGNTIYF. CDR3 nucleotides: TGTGCCAGCAGCGGTATAGGATTTGGAAACACCATATATTTT.

The genes are TRBV27 and TRBJ2-1; the D is unclear. This CDR3 comprises 15 residues. Trimming shortened V by 2 bases and J by 8 bases, and 16 bases separated the two germline ends. Germline V lookup: CDR1 MNHEY, CDR2 SMNVEV (reference sequence). CDR3 DNA sequence: TGTGCCAGCAGTTTAAGGCCCCATTACGTCGATGAGCAGTTCTTC. It translates to CASSLRPHYVDEQFF.

The V and J genes are TRBV20-1 and TRBJ2-4; no firm D call. This CDR3 comprises 11 residues. Germline CDR1 reads DFQATT; CDR2 reads SNEGSKA (reference sequence). Trimming removed 2 bases at V and 5 bases at J, with 4 bases between. This CDR3 is CSARQENIQYF. Written as DNA, the CDR3 is TGCAGTGCTAGACAGGAAAACATTCAGTACTTC.

J is TRBJ2-7 and V is TRBV11-2, with TRBD1 matching over 8 bases. Germline CDR1 SGHAT, CDR2 FQNNGV. The CDR3 covers 13 residues. Trimming cost V 5 bases and J 3 bases; bases outside gene matches: 3. This CDR3 reads CASSPDRGYEQYF. The CDR3 nucleotides read TGTGCCAGCAGCCCCGACAGGGGCTACGAGCAGTACTTC. Supplemented by reference TRBV11-2 and TRBJ2-7, the full variable domain reads EAGVAQSPRYKIIEKRQSVAFWCNPISGHATLYWYQQILGQGPKLLIQFQNNGVVDDSQLPKDRFSAERLKGVDSTLKIQPAKLEDSAVYLCASSPDRGYEQYFGPGTRLTVT.

This clone appeared a few times. This chain uses TRBV28 with TRBJ2-7; D uncertain. Germline CDR1 reads MDHEN; CDR2 reads SYDVKM. This CDR3 comprises 13 residues. Trimming left V 3 bases short and J 2 bases short, with 8 bases between. The DNA for the CDR3 is TGTGCCAGCAGTTTTGGCCTCACCTACGAGCAGTACTTC. Amino acids: CASSFGLTYEQYF. The full variable domain, completed using reference TRBV28 and TRBJ2-7, is DVKVTQSSRYLVKRTGEKVFLECVQDMDHENMFWYRQDPGLGLRLIYFSYDVKMKEKGDIPEGYSVSREKKERFSLILESASTNQTSMYLCASSFGLTYEQYFGPGTRLTVT.

CDR3 region: CASSQDRVSFSGNTIYF. The CDR3 DNA follows: TGCGCCAGCAGCCAAGACAGGGTTTCCTTCTCTGGAAACACCATATATTTT. The chain combines TRBV4-3 with TRBJ1-3; weak D call: TRBD1 (5 bases). Trimming pared 0 bases from V and 0 bases from J, leaving 12 bases between. The CDR3 is 17 residues long. Germline V gene lookup returns CDR1 LGHNA and CDR2 YSLEER.

This chain joins TRBV19 and TRBJ1-2, with D possibly being TRBD1 (6 bases). Germline V CDR1 and CDR2: LNHDA, SQIVND (reference sequence). Trimming shortened V by 3 bases and J by 1 base, and 9 bases separated the two germline ends. This CDR3 spans 14 amino acids. CDR3 in amino acids: CASSMDSHNYGYTF. Written as DNA, the CDR3 is TGTGCCAGTAGTATGGACAGCCATAACTATGGCTACACCTTC.

V and J are TRBV6-5 and TRBJ2-7; possible D gene TRBD2, 5 bases. The CDR3 runs to 13 residues. Trimming pared 2 bases from V and 5 bases from J, leaving 10 bases between. CDR1 is MNHEY and CDR2 is SVGAGI in the germline V gene. The CDR3 protein is CASSYGSYDEQYF. The CDR3 bases are TGTGCCAGCAGTTACGGGAGTTATGACGAGCAGTACTTC.

This clone was detected only a few times. The chain uses TRBV29-1 and TRBJ2-7; 11 nucleotides match TRBD2. V lost 2 bases and J lost 2; bases outside the gene matches: 2. CDR3 length: 14 amino acids. Germline values: CDR1 SQVTM, CDR2 ANQGSEA. CDR3: CSVERLAGTYEQYF. CDR3 DNA sequence: TGCAGCGTTGAAAGACTAGCGGGAACCTACGAGCAGTACTTC.

The rearrangement uses TRBV6-6 and TRBJ2-7; 10 positions match TRBD2. Germline-derived CDR1 and CDR2 are MNHNY and SVGAGI (reference sequence). This CDR3 has 16 amino acids. The trim removed 4 bases at V and 6 bases at J, leaving 12 bases unmatched. This CDR3 is CASSLSYPGLAFEQYF. Here the CDR3 DNA reads TGTGCCAGCAGTTTATCGTACCCGGGACTAGCGTTCGAGCAGTACTTC.

The chain combines TRBV6-5 with TRBJ2-2; 7 nucleotides match TRBD2. In germline, CDR1 is MNHEY, CDR2 SVGAGI. Unmatched junction bases numbered 9, after V lost 5 bases and J lost 6 bases. The CDR3 is 15 residues long. The DNA for the CDR3 is TGTGCCAGCAGTACAGGACTAGACTCGGCCGGGGAGCTGTTTTTT. Encoded protein: CASSTGLDSAGELFF.

The genes are TRBV7-8 and TRBJ1-6; tentatively, D is TRBD1 (5 bases). Between the trimmed V and J ends, which lost 1 base and 11 bases, there was a span of 15 bases. CDR1 and CDR2 (germline): SGHVS, FQNEAQ. The CDR3 consists of 15 residues. CDR3 protein: CASSLGRLAGTPLHF. The CDR3 DNA reads TGTGCCAGCAGCTTAGGACGGCTAGCAGGGACACCCCTCCACTTT.

The chain joins TRBV7-9 to TRBJ1-5; 7 bases align to TRBD1. The CDR3 is 15 residues long. Trimming at V came to 5 bases and at J to 2 bases, leaving 6 bases not matched to a gene. Germline-derived CDR1 and CDR2 are SEHNR and FQNEAQ (reference sequence). As DNA, the CDR3 is TGTGCCAGCAGCCCTACCGGGACAGGCAATCAGCCCCAGCATTTT. It is translated as CASSPTGTGNQPQHF.

A single count supports this clone. The chain has TRBV7-9 and TRBJ2-4; D is uncertain. The ends were cut back, 3 bases at V and 4 bases at J, with 7 bases in the middle. This CDR3 region has 13 residues. The germline V gene encodes CDR1 SEHNR and CDR2 FQNEAQ (reference sequence). The DNA of the CDR3 is TGTGCCAGCAGCTTGGGCGAGAAAAACATTCAGTACTTC. Its translation is CASSLGEKNIQYF.

This chain connects TRBV27 to TRBJ2-2; 9 nucleotides line up with TRBD2. Germline CDR1 reads MNHEY; CDR2 reads SMNVEV (reference sequence). The CDR3 runs 14 residues. V lost 3 bases to trimming and J lost 9 bases; unmatched junction nucleotides: 5. The CDR3 nucleotides read TGTGCCAGCAGTTTTGCGGGAGGGCCCCGGGAGCTGTTTTTT. This codes for CASSFAGGPRELFF.

In DNA form, the CDR3 reads TGTGCCAGCAGTGAAGATTTGGGGGGCGCGATATGGGGACAGCCCCAGCATTTT. Translation: CASSEDLGGAIWGQPQHF. The chain joins TRBV2 to TRBJ1-5, with D perhaps matching TRBD1 (6 bases). Trimming pared 1 base from V and 7 bases from J, leaving 23 bases between. From germline, CDR1 is SNHLY and CDR2 FYNNEI. The CDR3 is 18 residues long.

This chain uses TRBV27 with TRBJ1-1; 8 bases align to TRBD1. The V gene's germline CDR1 is MNHEY and CDR2 SMNVEV (reference sequence). J was trimmed by 0 bases and V by 8 bases; bases with no gene match: 8. The CDR3 extends over 15 amino acids. The CDR3 DNA sequence: TGTGCCAGCCTGCCCGGGACAGGAATGAACACTGAAGCTTTCTTT. Amino acids: CASLPGTGMNTEAFF.

Judged by abundance, this clone is medium-sized. V and J are TRBV1 and TRBJ1-1; TRBD1 is taken as the D call from the table, unchecked against the DNA. TRBV1 is a pseudogene segment. The CDR3 extends over 15 amino acids. The CDR3 nucleotides are TGCACCAGCAGCCAAGCAGCAGGGGATGACACTGAAGCTTTCTTT. This sequence encodes CTSSQAAGDDTEAFF.